The T cell receptor beta chain under discussion was sequenced for a study of blood T cells in healthy people across ages (dated by TCRdb to the mid-2010s). Some background on the complete study: In model experiments, template switching captured about one uniquely barcoded TCR beta cDNA molecule for every two T cells. Age-related changes in TCR beta repertoire diversity were measured in the study by deep sequencing normalized with unique cDNA molecular identifiers. The donors were divided into four age groups: young (average approximately 17 years), middle-aged (roughly 40), aged (about 60) and long-lived (about 79). To avoid experimental bias, donors of different ages were spread randomly across the sequencing lanes. For two donors (one aged 18 to 29 and one aged 80 or older), the study analyzed two additional independent replicas of 1 million unique cDNA reads from the same blood draw. On the study overall, not on this receptor specifically: Total diversity estimates from one million sequenced T cells were considered lower bounds and underestimates. The percentage of naive T cells measured by flow cytometry correlated strongly with observed TCR beta diversity. Compared with the aged group, the long-lived group had more naive CD4+ T cells, fewer expanded clones and increased TCR diversity, suggesting age selection. Because donor CMV infection status was unknown, age-related changes in expanded clonotypes were potentially confounded. Because profiling used bulk unsorted PBMCs, naive and antigen-experienced compartments could not be compared conclusively. Observed TCR beta diversity per million T cells fell roughly linearly with age, and a significant reduction was already apparent by age around 44.

Trimming at the junction amounts to 0 bases on V and 5 bases on J, and the germline ends lie 11 bases apart. The germline V gene (reference sequence) sets CDR1 to SGHKS and CDR2 to YYEKEE. From cysteine to phenylalanine, the CDR3 is 14 amino acids long. Just CDR3 DNA is preserved here, 42 bases in frame from base 1. Points on this clonotype: The antigen this receptor binds is unknown. Base qualities are missing; no much larger clone stands one base away.

The protocol used for the library was 5' RACE. The run used an Illumina HiSeq 2500. A second about 6 to 11 cycle PCR used a sample-barcoded 5' primer and a J-beta primer mix. A template-switch 5' adaptor carrying 12 random nucleotides introduced a unique molecular identifier onto each TCR beta cDNA molecule. Each sample yielded at least 2.5 million CDR3-containing paired-end reads. First-strand cDNA was synthesized from all RNA with the Mint cDNA synthesis kit, primed by a TRBC-specific oligonucleotide. Following uracil-DNA glycosylase treatment, all cDNA underwent a first 18-cycle PCR with the universal primers M1SS and BC2_uni_R. The paper's processing steps were these. Each sample was normalized by randomly selecting 1 million high-quality reads, each carrying a distinct molecular identifier. Reads sharing molecular identifiers were discarded rather than binned into consensus sequences. MiTCR, with a Q25 quality threshold and the strictest error-elimination algorithm, was used for CDR3 identification, clonotype clustering and error correction. Lower-bound total TCR beta diversity was estimated with a nonparametric unseen species model using Euler transformation. TCRdb redid the processing of the public reads, applying fastp at Q25 and MiXCR, and retained in-frame beta chains. Each CDR3 protein appears once, grouped with its most common genes and DNA. The V and J calls and clone size come from TCRdb's table, not from the authors' own analysis. The sample profile shows 800,000 or so distinct CDR3 sequences; about 47% of them were found once. 15% to 20% of the sample is in the top ten clones.

Donors were under 40 systemically healthy Caucasian individuals from Russia aged roughly 6 to 90 years. Each donor gave 8 to 10 milliliters of peripheral blood, collected into EDTA-treated Vacutainer tubes. Ficoll-Paque density-gradient centrifugation was used to isolate PBMCs, with at least 6.5 million obtained per sample. Trizol reagent was used to extract total RNA from the PBMCs, yielding at least 6 micrograms per sample. Naive CD45RAhigh/CD27high T cell percentages were measured by flow cytometry on a PBMC aliquot from every donor. Sequenced sample: blood. The chain was built from TRBV5-5 and TRBJ2-5, with the D segment identity uncertain. The origin of this receptor is a man aged 80 or over in good health. The CDR3 corresponds to CASSLEWRRETQYF. The nucleotides read TGTGCCAGCAGCTTGGAATGGCGTCGGGAGACCCAGTACTTC.